The 18 T cell receptor beta chains presented below share a single source sample, sequenced in a study of identical twins (dated by TCRdb to between 2015 and 2016). Library creation used 5' RACE. The listed sequencing device is Illumina HiSeq 2000. TCRdb reanalyzed the raw reads on its own, using fastp at Q25 for trimming and MiXCR for clone calling, and kept in-frame beta chains. Rows matching on CDR3 protein sequence are summarized as one entry with the most common DNA and genes. Recorded for this sample are 1.5 million to 2 million distinct CDR3 sequences; around 33% of them occurred a single time. Approximately 0.29% of the sample goes to the ten largest clones. Sequences were obtained from cord blood. The source is a newborn girl in good health.

V and J are TRBV27 and TRBJ2-4; 7 positions match TRBD1. V was pared by 5 bases and J by 2 bases, with 12 bases of the junction left unmatched. Germline CDR1 is MNHEY and CDR2 is SMNVEV (reference sequence). The CDR3 is 17 amino acids. The CDR3 sequence: CASSQTGNYLTKNIQYF. The DNA for the CDR3 is TGTGCCAGCAGTCAGACAGGGAACTACCTTACCAAAAACATTCAGTACTTC.

This clonotype was seen only a few times. V is TRBV27 and J is TRBJ1-6; D is possibly TRBD1 (5 bases). Trimming shortened V by 7 bases and J by 9 bases, and 16 bases separated the two germline ends. Germline CDR1 MNHEY, CDR2 SMNVEV (reference sequence). CDR3 size: 14 residues. The CDR3 DNA reads TGTGCCAGCACCAGGGCGGCGGATAGTTCACCCCTCCACTTT. This sequence encodes CASTRAADSSPLHF.

There are many counts of this clonotype. The chain is built from TRBV6-2 or TRBV6-3 and TRBJ1-2; D is ambiguous. Germline V gene sequence: CDR1 MNHEY, CDR2 SVGEGT. This CDR3 spans 11 amino acids. V dropped 7 bases and J dropped 8 bases, with 11 bases sitting between them. CDR3 sequence reads: CASIGNRGYTF. The CDR3 DNA is TGTGCCAGCATCGGCAATCGGGGCTACACCTTC.

The CDR3 DNA follows: TGTGCCATCTCACCGGGACTCCTCAATCAGCCCCAGCATTTT. Translated: CAISPGLLNQPQHF. The rearrangement links TRBV3-1 to TRBJ1-5, with D possibly being TRBD1 (5 bases). Deletions cut 10 bases from V and 3 bases from J, with 16 bases between. The CDR3 is 14 amino acids. Germline V CDR1 and CDR2: LGHDT, YNNKEL (reference sequence).

V is TRBV28 and J is TRBJ2-3, with 12 bases aligning to TRBD2. The CDR3 contains 19 residues. The germline V gene has CDR1 MDHEN and CDR2 SYDVKM. With V trimmed by 6 bases and J by 0 bases, 13 bases remained unmatched. The CDR3 nucleotides read TGTGCCAGCAGCCCTACGCTAGCGGGAGGGCCACGGAGCACAGATACGCAGTATTTT. Protein product: CASSPTLAGGPRSTDTQYF.

This clonotype was recorded at least ten times. The chain couples TRBV3-1 to TRBJ2-7; D is possibly TRBD2 (6 bases). Per the germline V gene, CDR1 is LGHDT and CDR2 is YNNKEL (reference sequence). The CDR3 covers 16 residues. V was clipped by 4 bases and J by 1 base, with 17 bases between them. The DNA of the CDR3 is TGTGCCAGCAGCCTTTCGGGACTTCCCACTTCCTACGAGCAGTACTTC. This encodes CASSLSGLPTSYEQYF.

To note about this clonotype: This may arise from a read error, as a much more abundant clone is one base away. The chain is built from TRBV20-1 and TRBJ2-1, with D unclear. The J call may be incorrect, as the DNA end agrees better with TRBJ2-7. There are 12 residues in the CDR3. Germline lookup yields CDR1 DFQATT and CDR2 SNEGSKA (reference sequence). The CDR3 bases are TGCAGTTCTGGCGGAGCTTACAATGAGCAGTACTTC. Protein product: CSSGGAYNEQYF.

V usage is TRBV28 and J usage is TRBJ2-3; 7 nucleotides align to TRBD2. The CDR3 extends over 16 amino acids. Trimming cost V 7 bases and J 4 bases; bases outside gene matches: 14. Germline V CDR1 and CDR2: MDHEN, SYDVKM. The chain's CDR3 is CASTTKWGRAADTQYF. The CDR3 DNA reads TGTGCCAGCACTACAAAGTGGGGGAGGGCCGCAGATACGCAGTATTTT.

The chain couples TRBV4-1 to TRBJ1-1, with a tentative D call TRBD1 (6 bases). Trimming took off 2 bases at V and 2 bases at J, with 12 bases between the two ends. Germline V gene lookup returns CDR1 MGHRA and CDR2 YSYEKL. The CDR3 runs to 15 residues. The CDR3, as DNA: TGCGCCAGCAGCCAACTCGGGACAACCAACACTGAAGCTTTCTTT. It codes for CASSQLGTTNTEAFF.

A note on this clonotype: Possible read error: a much larger clone is one base away. The chain has TRBV29-1 and TRBJ1-2, with 8 bases matching TRBD1. The CDR3 runs to 14 residues. The germline gives CDR1 SQVTM, CDR2 ANQGSEA. Germline trimming cut 6 bases from V and 7 bases from J; bases unmatched to any gene: 13. The DNA for the CDR3 is TGCAGCGTGGGCGGACAGGGTCGAGACTGTGGCTACACCTTC. It yields the protein CSVGGQGRDCGYTF.

The chain employs TRBV5-8 and TRBJ1-1, with 9 positions matching TRBD1. This CDR3 spans 14 amino acids. The V gene end was trimmed by 4 bases and the J gene end by 3 bases; junction bases not matched to a gene: 4. Per the germline V gene, CDR1 is SGHTS and CDR2 is YDEGEE. For the CDR3, the DNA is TGTGCCAGCAGCAAAGGACAGGGGTACACTGAAGCTTTCTTT. It codes for CASSKGQGYTEAFF.

The V gene is TRBV2, the J gene TRBJ2-2; the match to TRBD2 covers 12 bases. The CDR3 is made up of 15 amino acids. Losses at the gene ends were 9 bases for V and 5 bases for J; bases not matched to a gene: 7. Germline loops: CDR1 SNHLY, CDR2 FYNNEI. The CDR3 nucleotides read TGTGCCAGAGCGCCGGGGACTAGCGGGACCGGGGAGCTGTTTTTT. Protein sequence: CARAPGTSGTGELFF.

The V and J genes are TRBV6-1 and TRBJ2-4; weak D call: TRBD2 (5 bases). The end of the DNA aligns better with TRBJ2-5, so the J call may be wrong. Germline V CDR1 and CDR2: MNHNS, SASEGT. This CDR3 contains 16 residues. The CDR3 nucleotides are TGTGCCAGCAGTGAAGCGCTTCTAGCCGCCAGGGAGACCCAGTACTTC. This codes for CASSEALLAARETQYF.

This clonotype was found a few times. The chain uses TRBV27 and TRBJ2-7; 7 bases map to TRBD1. The CDR3 sequence is 16 residues long. Germline V gives CDR1 MNHEY, CDR2 SMNVEV (reference sequence). J lost 3 bases, V lost 5 bases, and 13 bases had no gene match. As DNA, the CDR3 is TGTGCCAGCAGTCTCAGGCGACAGGGTAGATACTACGAGCAGTACTTC. This gives the protein CASSLRRQGRYYEQYF.

The table lists this clonotype with a few counts. This chain connects TRBV7-6 to TRBJ2-5, with D perhaps TRBD2 (6 bases). V was trimmed by 2 bases and J by 11 bases, leaving 21 bases between them. The CDR3 runs to 15 residues. CDR1 is SGHVS, CDR2 FNYEAQ, per germline. CDR3 amino acids: CASSLMGGVDNEQYF. CDR3 sequence (DNA): TGTGCCAGCAGCTTAATGGGGGGAGTTGACAATGAGCAGTACTTC.

The chain joins TRBV14 to TRBJ2-3, with D perhaps TRBD1 or TRBD2 (5 bases each). This CDR3 is built from 16 residues. The V end lost 3 bases, the J end lost 3 bases, and 16 bases lay between the germline ends. Per germline, CDR1 SGHDN and CDR2 FVKESK. This chain's CDR3 is CASSQGTARRTDTQYF. The CDR3, as DNA: TGTGCCAGCAGCCAGGGGACGGCGAGGAGGACAGATACGCAGTATTTT.

This clonotype was picked up many times. One end of the junction is discordant with germline, which a read error may explain. The rearrangement joins TRBV5-1 to TRBJ1-1, with D uncertain. This CDR3 is 13 amino acids long. Germline V gene lookup returns CDR1 SGHRS and CDR2 YFSETQ. CDR3 coding DNA: TGTGCCAGCAGTTTGCACGGGAACACTGAAGCTTTCTTT. Residues: CASSLHGNTEAFF.

The rearrangement uses TRBV12-3 or TRBV12-4 and TRBJ2-7; D might be TRBD2 (6 bases). Trimming pared 6 bases from V and 3 bases from J, leaving 21 bases between. The CDR3 extends over 16 amino acids. The CDR3 nucleotides are TGTGCCAGCAGCCCGCCGGGACTTGTACTTGGCTACGAGCAGTACTTC. Amino acid sequence: CASSPPGLVLGYEQYF.